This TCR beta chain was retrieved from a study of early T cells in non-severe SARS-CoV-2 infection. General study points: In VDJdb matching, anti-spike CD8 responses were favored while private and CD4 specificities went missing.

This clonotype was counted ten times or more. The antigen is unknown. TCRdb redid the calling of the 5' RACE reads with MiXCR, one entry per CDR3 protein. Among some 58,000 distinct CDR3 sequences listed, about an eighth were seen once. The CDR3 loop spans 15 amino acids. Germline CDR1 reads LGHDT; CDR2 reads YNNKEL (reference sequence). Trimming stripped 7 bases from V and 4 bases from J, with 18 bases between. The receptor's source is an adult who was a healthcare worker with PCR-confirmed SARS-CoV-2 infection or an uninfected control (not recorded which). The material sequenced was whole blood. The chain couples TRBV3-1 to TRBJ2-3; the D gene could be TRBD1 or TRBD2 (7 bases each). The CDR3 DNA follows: TGTGCCAGCACCCCAGGGGGGGCGCGGGCAGATACGCAGTATTTT. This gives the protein CASTPGGARADTQYF.